The 2 T cell receptor beta chains presented below share a single source sample, sequenced in a study of immune cell composition in non-small cell lung cancer. Clones were read by immunoSEQ multiplex PCR, and TCRdb kept only the in-frame ones, dropping some. The table records fewer than 8,000 clones, 78% of them present only once. What was sequenced was lung tumor tissue. The receptors were sampled from a human donor with non-small cell lung cancer.

The chain combines TRBV18 with TRBJ2-5; D possibly corresponds to TRBD1 (5 bases). The CDR3 covers 12 residues. CDR1 KGHSH and CDR2 LQKENI come from the germline V gene. Trimming removed 6 bases at V and 1 base at J, with 6 bases between. CDR3 protein: CASSGAQETQYF. Here the CDR3 DNA reads TGTGCCAGCTCTGGGGCCCAAGAGACCCAGTACTTC.

The chain employs TRBV27 and TRBJ1-2, with D hard to call. V gave up 3 bases and J gave up 8 bases, with 19 bases separating them. Germline loops: CDR1 MNHEY, CDR2 SMNVEV (reference sequence). The CDR3 covers 15 residues. CDR3 sequence: CASSFLSVGPKGYTF. CDR3 coding DNA: TGTGCCAGCAGTTTTTTGTCAGTGGGCCCCAAGGGCTACACCTTC.